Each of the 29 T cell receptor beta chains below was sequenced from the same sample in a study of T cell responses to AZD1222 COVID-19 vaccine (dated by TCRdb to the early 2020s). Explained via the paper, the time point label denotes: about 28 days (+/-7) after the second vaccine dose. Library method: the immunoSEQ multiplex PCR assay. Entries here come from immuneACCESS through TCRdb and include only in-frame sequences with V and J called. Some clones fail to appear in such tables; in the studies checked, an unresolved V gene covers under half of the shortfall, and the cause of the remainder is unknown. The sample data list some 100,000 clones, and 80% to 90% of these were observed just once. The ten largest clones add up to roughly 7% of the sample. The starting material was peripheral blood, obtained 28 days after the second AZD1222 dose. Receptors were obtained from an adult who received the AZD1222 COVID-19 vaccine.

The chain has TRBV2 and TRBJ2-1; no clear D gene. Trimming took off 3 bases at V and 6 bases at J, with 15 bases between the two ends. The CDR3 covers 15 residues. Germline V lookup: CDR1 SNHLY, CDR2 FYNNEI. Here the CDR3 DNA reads TGTGCCAGCAGTGAGCGGCAGCTGACTTCCAATGAGCAGTTCTTC. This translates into CASSERQLTSNEQFF.

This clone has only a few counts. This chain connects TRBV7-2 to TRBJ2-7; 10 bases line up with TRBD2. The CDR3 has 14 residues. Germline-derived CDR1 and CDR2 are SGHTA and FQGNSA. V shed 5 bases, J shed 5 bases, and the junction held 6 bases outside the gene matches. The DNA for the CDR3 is TGTGCCAGCAGCCAAGGGACTAGCGTACACGAGCAGTACTTC. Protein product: CASSQGTSVHEQYF.

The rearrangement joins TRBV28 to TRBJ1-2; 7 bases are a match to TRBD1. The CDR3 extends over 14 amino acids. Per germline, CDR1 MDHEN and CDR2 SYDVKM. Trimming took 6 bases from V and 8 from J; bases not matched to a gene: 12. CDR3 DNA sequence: TGTGCCAGCAGGAACAGGGGCGCTATGAAGGGCTACACCTTC. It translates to CASRNRGAMKGYTF.

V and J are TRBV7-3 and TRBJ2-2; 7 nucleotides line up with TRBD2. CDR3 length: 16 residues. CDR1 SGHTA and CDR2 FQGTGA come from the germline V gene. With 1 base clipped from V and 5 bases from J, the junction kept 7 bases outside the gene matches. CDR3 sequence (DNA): TGTGCCAGCAGCTTAAGGGGCGGGAGCTGGACCGGGGAGCTGTTTTTT. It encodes CASSLRGGSWTGELFF.

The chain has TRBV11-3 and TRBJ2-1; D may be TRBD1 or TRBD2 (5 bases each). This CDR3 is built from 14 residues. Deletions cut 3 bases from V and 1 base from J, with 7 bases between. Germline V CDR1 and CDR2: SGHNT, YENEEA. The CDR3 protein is CASSFGGSYNEQFF. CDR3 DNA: TGTGCCAGCAGCTTTGGGGGTTCCTACAATGAGCAGTTCTTC.

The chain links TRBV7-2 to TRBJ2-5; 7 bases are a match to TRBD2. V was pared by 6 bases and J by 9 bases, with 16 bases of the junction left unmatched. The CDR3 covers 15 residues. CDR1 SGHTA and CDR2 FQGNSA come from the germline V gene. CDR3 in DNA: TGTGCCAGCAGATGGGACTTCACAACCCGGGGGGCCCAGTACTTC. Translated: CASRWDFTTRGAQYF.

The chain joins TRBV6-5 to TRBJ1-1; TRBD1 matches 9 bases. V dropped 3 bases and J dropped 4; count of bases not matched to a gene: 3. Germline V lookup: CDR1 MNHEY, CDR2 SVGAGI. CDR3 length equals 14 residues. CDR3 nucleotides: TGTGCCAGCAGTTATGGGACAGGGAGCACTGAAGCTTTCTTT. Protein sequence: CASSYGTGSTEAFF.

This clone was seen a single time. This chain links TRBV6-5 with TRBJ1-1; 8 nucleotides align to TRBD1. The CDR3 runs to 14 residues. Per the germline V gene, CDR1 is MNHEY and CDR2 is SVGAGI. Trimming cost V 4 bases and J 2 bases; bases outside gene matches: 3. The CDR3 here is CASSSTGGNTEAFF. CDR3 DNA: TGTGCCAGCAGTTCTACAGGGGGAAACACTGAAGCTTTCTTT.

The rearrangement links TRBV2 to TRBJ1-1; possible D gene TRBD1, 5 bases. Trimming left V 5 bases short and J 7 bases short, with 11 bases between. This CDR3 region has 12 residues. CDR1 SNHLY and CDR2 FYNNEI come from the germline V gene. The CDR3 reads CASSTDSFEAFF. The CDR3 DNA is TGTGCCAGCAGTACCGACAGCTTTGAAGCTTTCTTT.

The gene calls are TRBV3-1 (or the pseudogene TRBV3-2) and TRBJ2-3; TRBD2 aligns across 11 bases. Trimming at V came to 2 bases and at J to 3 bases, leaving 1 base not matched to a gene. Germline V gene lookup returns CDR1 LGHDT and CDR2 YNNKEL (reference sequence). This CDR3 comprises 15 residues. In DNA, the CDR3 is TGTGCCAGCAGCCAAAGACTAGCGGGGACAGATACGCAGTATTTT. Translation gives CASSQRLAGTDTQYF.

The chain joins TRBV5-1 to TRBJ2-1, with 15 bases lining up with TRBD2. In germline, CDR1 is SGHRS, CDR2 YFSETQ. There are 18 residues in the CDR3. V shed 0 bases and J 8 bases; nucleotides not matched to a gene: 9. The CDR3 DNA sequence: TGCGCCAGCAGCTTGGGAGGACTAGCGGGAGGGGGGTTTGATGAGCAGTTCTTC. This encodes CASSLGGLAGGGFDEQFF.

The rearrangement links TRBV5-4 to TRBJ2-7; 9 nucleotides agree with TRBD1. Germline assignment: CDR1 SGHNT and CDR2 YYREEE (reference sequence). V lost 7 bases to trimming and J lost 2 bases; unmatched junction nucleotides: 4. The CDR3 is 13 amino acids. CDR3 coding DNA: TGTGCCAGCGGACAGGGGTCAACCTACGAGCAGTACTTC. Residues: CASGQGSTYEQYF.

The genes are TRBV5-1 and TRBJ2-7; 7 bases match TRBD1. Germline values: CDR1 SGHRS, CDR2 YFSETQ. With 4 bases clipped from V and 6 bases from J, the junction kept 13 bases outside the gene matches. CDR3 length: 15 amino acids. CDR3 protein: CASSPQPGQKGEQYF. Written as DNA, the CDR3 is TGCGCCAGCAGCCCCCAACCGGGACAGAAAGGCGAGCAGTACTTC.

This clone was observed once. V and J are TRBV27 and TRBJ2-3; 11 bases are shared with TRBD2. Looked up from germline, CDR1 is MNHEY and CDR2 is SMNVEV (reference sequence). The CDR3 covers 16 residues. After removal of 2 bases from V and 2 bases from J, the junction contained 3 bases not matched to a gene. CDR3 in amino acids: CASSLIAGGYTDTQYF. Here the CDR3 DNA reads TGTGCCAGCAGTTTAATAGCGGGAGGGTACACAGATACGCAGTATTTT.

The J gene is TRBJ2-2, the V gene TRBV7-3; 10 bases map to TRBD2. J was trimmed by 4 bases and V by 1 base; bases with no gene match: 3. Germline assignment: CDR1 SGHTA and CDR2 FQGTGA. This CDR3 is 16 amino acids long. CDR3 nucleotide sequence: TGTGCCAGCAGCTTAAGCCTAGCGGGAGTCACCGGGGAGCTGTTTTTT. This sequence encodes CASSLSLAGVTGELFF.

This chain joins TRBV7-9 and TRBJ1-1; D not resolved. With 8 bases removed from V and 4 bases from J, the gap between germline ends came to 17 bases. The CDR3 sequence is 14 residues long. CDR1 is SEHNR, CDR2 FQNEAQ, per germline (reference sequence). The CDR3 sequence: CASHTLSPSTEAFF. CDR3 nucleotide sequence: TGTGCCAGCCACACCCTCTCCCCGAGCACTGAAGCTTTCTTT.

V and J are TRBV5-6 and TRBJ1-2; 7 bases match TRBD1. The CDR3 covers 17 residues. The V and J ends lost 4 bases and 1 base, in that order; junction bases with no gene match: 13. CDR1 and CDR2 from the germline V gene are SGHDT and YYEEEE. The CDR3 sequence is CASSPDRVGGGNYGYTF. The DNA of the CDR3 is TGTGCCAGCAGCCCAGACAGGGTGGGAGGAGGTAACTATGGCTACACCTTC.

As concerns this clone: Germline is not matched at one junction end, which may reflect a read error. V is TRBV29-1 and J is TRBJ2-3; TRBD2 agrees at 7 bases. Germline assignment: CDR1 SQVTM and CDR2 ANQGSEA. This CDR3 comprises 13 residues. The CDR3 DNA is TGCAGCGTCCCGCGCGGGAGCATAGATACGCAGTATTTT. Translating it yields CSVPRGSIDTQYF.

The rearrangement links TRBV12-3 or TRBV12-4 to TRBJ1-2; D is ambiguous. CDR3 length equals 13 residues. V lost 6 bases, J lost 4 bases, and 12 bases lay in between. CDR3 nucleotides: TGTGCCAGCAGGGGCGGTACGAGCTATGGCTACACCTTC. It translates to CASRGGTSYGYTF.

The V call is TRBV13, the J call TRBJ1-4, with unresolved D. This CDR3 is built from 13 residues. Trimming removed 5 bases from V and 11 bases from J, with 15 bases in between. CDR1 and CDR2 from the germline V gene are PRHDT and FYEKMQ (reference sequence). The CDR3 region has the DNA TGTGCCAGCAGCGACACCCTCACGAGGAAACTGTTTTTT. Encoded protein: CASSDTLTRKLFF.

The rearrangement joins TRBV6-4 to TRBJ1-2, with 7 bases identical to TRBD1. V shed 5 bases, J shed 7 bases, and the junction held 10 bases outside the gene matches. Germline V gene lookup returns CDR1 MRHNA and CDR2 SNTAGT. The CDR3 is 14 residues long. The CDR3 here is CASSHMTGFGGYTF. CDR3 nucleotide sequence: TGTGCCAGCAGTCATATGACAGGGTTCGGTGGCTACACCTTC.

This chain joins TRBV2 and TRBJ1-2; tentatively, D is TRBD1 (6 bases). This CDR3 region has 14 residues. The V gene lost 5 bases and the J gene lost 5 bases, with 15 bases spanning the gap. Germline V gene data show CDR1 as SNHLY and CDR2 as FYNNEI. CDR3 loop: CASSPSGAGYGYTF. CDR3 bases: TGTGCCAGCAGTCCTTCAGGGGCTGGTTATGGCTACACCTTC.

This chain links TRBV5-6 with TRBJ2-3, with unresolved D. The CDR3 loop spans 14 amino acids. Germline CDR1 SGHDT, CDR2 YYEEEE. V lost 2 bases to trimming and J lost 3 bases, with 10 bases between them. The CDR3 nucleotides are TGTGCCAGCAGCTTCGGTCCCGTGACAGATACGCAGTATTTT. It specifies CASSFGPVTDTQYF.

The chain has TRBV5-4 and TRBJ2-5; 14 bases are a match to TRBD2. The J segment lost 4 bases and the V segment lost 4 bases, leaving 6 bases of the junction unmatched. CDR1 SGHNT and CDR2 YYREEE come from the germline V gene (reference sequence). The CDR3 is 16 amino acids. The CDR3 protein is CASSIGLAGGGETQYF. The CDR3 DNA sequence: TGTGCCAGCAGCATAGGACTAGCGGGAGGAGGAGAGACCCAGTACTTC.

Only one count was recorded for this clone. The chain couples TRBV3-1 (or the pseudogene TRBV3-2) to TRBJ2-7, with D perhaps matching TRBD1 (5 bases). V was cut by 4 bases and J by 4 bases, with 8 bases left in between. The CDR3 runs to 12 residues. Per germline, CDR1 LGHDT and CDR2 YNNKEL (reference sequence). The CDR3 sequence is CASSRQGYEQYF. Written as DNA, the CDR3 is TGTGCCAGCAGCCGCCAGGGTTACGAGCAGTACTTC.

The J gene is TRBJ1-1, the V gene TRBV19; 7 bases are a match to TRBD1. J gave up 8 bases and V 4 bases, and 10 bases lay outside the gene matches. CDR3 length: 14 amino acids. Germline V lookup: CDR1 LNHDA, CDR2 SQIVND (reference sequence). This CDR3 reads CASSTYLGQTEAFF. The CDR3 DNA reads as TGTGCCAGTAGTACTTACTTGGGACAGACAGAAGCTTTCTTT. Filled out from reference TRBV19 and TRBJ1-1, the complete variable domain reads DGGITQSPKYLFRKEGQNVTLSCEQNLNHDAMYWYRQDPGQGLRLIYYSQIVNDFQKGDIAEGYSVSREKKESFPLTVTSAQKNPTAFYLCASSTYLGQTEAFFGQGTRLTVV.

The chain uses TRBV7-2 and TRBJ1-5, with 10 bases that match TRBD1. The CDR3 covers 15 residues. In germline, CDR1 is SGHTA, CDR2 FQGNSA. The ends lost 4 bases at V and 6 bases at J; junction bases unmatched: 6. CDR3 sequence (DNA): TGTGCCAGCAGCTCCGGGACAGGGGTTATTCAGCCCCAGCATTTT. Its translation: CASSSGTGVIQPQHF.

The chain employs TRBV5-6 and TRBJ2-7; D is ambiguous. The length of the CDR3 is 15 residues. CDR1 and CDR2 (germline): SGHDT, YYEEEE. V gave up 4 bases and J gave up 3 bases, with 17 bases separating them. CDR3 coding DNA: TGTGCCAGCAGCCCCCTTTGGGGTACAGACTACGAGCAGTACTTC. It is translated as CASSPLWGTDYEQYF.

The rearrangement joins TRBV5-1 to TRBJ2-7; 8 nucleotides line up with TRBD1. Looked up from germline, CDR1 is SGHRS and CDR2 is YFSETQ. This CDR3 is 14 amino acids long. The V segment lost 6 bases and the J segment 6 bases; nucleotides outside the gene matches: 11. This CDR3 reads CASTGTGSGREQYF. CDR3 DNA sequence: TGCGCCAGCACGGGGACAGGTTCGGGTCGCGAGCAGTACTTC.